This T cell receptor (beta chain) was sequenced for a study of T cell responses to AZD1222 COVID-19 vaccine. Study-level results: Baseline serostatus was positive in only six AZD1222 recipients. Only after the peak T cell response were repertoires sampled. Nearly half of unique spike-specific TCRs reportedly avoided B.1.351 and B.1.1.7 mutated regions.

Profiling relied on immunoSEQ multiplex PCR, and the TCRdb table lists in-frame clones only, not all of them. Of fewer than 150,000 clones in the sample, 89% were seen once. There are 15 residues in the CDR3. Germline lookup yields CDR1 MDHEN and CDR2 SYDVKM. V lost 3 bases to trimming and J lost 7 bases, with 18 bases between them. A word on this clone: Its target is not known.

The sample in question was peripheral blood, obtained on day 0 of AZD1222 vaccination. The receptor was derived from an adult in good health. V is TRBV28 and J is TRBJ1-2, with a weak D call TRBD1 (5 bases). The CDR3: CASSFDEGRARGYTF. In nucleotides, the CDR3 is TGTGCCAGCAGTTTCGATGAGGGCAGGGCCCGTGGCTACACCTTC.